This T cell receptor beta chain was retrieved from a study of blood T cell repertoires in COVID-19. Only in-frame clones appear in the TCRdb table, and some are missing; sequencing was by immunoSEQ multiplex PCR. The sample carries nearly 400,000 clones, nearly 90% recorded once. V gave up 9 bases and J gave up 6 bases; unmatched junction bases: 5. There are 11 residues in the CDR3. This receptor was identified in a woman aged 25 to 39 who had recovered from COVID-19. Material for sequencing was PBMCs or T cells enriched from blood (not recorded which). The chain combines TRBV12-3 or TRBV12-4 with TRBJ2-7; 7 bases are a match to TRBD1. The CDR3 DNA is TGTGCCAGTGCAAACAGGGGCGAGCAGTACTTC. Protein: CASANRGEQYF.